A single sample gave rise to the 28 T cell receptor beta chains below, sequenced in a study of blood T cells in healthy people across ages. A second PCR of about 6 to 12 cycles used a sample-barcoded 5' primer and a J-beta primer mix. TCRdb re-called the 5' RACE reads through MiXCR, storing one row per CDR3 protein. The table has 800,000 to 900,000 distinct CDR3 sequences, around two thirds seen once. Sequenced: blood. The receptor source for this set is a man under 40 in good health.

V and J are TRBV9 and TRBJ2-1; D is possibly TRBD2 (6 bases). V was cut by 4 bases and J by 4 bases, with 21 bases left in between. Germline V gives CDR1 SGDLS, CDR2 YYNGEE. The CDR3 has 17 amino acids. CDR3 sequence reads: CASSPRRDLGGYNEQFF. CDR3 bases: TGTGCCAGCAGCCCCCGGAGGGACCTCGGAGGATACAATGAGCAGTTCTTC.

The chain has TRBV10-3 and TRBJ1-2, with D possibly matching TRBD1 (5 bases). Germline CDR1 reads ENHRY; CDR2 reads SYGVKD. CDR3 length: 14 residues. Trimming cost V 7 bases and J 4 bases, with 16 bases left between them. CDR3 bases: TGTGCCATCACCGCCCTGGAGGGACCCTATGGCTACACCTTC. Its protein product is CAITALEGPYGYTF.

The sample holds a few counts of this clonotype. The chain has TRBV12-3 or TRBV12-4 and TRBJ2-5; no reliable D call. There are 12 residues in the CDR3. V was pared by 3 bases and J by 6 bases, with 8 bases between. This chain's CDR3 is CASSLLIKTQYF. Written as DNA, the CDR3 is TGTGCCAGCAGTTTGTTGATCAAGACCCAGTACTTC.

A few counts support this clonotype. The chain couples TRBV6-6 to TRBJ2-7; TRBD1 aligns across 8 bases. CDR1 and CDR2 (germline): MNHNY, SVGAGI (reference sequence). Losses at the gene ends were 7 bases for V and 3 bases for J; bases not matched to a gene: 8. This CDR3 has 14 residues. In DNA form, the CDR3 reads TGTGCCAGCACCACGGGACAGGTTTACTACGAGCAGTACTTC. Translating gives CASTTGQVYYEQYF.

This chain links TRBV2 with TRBJ2-3, with D uncertain. CDR1 is SNHLY and CDR2 is FYNNEI in the germline V gene. With 7 bases removed from V and 0 bases from J, the gap between germline ends came to 8 bases. The CDR3 sequence is 13 residues long. The CDR3 sequence: CASIGTSTDTQYF. DNA for the CDR3: TGTGCCAGCATCGGAACTAGCACAGATACGCAGTATTTT.

This chain uses TRBV12-3 or TRBV12-4 with TRBJ2-3; D tentatively fits TRBD1 or TRBD2 (6 bases each). The CDR3 is made up of 16 amino acids. Trimming shortened V by 3 bases and J by 6 bases, and 19 bases separated the two germline ends. The CDR3 DNA reads TGTGCCAGCAGTTTTTCCTTGACTAGACAGGTGGATACGCAGTATTTT. This sequence encodes CASSFSLTRQVDTQYF.

The chain joins TRBV28 to TRBJ1-5; D is unresolved. The CDR3 spans 14 residues. Germline-derived CDR1 and CDR2 are MDHEN and SYDVKM. Trimming left V 9 bases short and J 2 bases short, with 14 bases between. The CDR3 region has the DNA TGTGCCAGTAGTCCTCCGGAGGGCAATCAGCCCCAGCATTTT. Translating it yields CASSPPEGNQPQHF.

There are a few counts of this clonotype. The V gene is TRBV7-2, the J gene TRBJ2-7; the match to TRBD2 covers 7 bases. The length of the CDR3 is 15 residues. Germline CDR1 SGHTA, CDR2 FQGNSA. Trimming at V came to 5 bases and at J to 1 base, leaving 8 bases not matched to a gene. This chain's CDR3 is CASSRSLAVSYEQYF. CDR3 in DNA: TGTGCCAGCAGCCGCTCCCTAGCGGTATCCTACGAGCAGTACTTC.

This clonotype came up a few times. The rearrangement uses TRBV4-1 and TRBJ2-2, with D perhaps given as TRBD1 or TRBD2 (6 bases each). The V gene's germline CDR1 is MGHRA and CDR2 YSYEKL. The CDR3 loop spans 17 amino acids. The germline V and J ends were trimmed by 2 bases and 7 bases, with 20 bases remaining between them. CDR3 in amino acids: CASSQILRGGRGGELFF. In DNA, the CDR3 is TGCGCCAGCAGCCAAATCCTTCGAGGGGGGAGAGGCGGGGAGCTGTTTTTT.

This clonotype was counted a few times. The chain recombines TRBV30 with TRBJ1-2; 7 bases fit TRBD1. The CDR3 runs to 15 residues. Trimming cost V 0 bases and J 8 bases; bases outside gene matches: 12. Germline V gene lookup returns CDR1 GTSNPN and CDR2 SVGIG (reference sequence). The CDR3 DNA reads TGTGCCTGGAGTGTTCCTGGTACCCCAGGGGGGGGCTACACCTTC. This codes for CAWSVPGTPGGGYTF.

This clonotype was found many times. This rearrangement joins TRBV20-1 to TRBJ2-3; possibly TRBD1 for D (5 bases). CDR1 and CDR2 (germline): DFQATT, SNEGSKA (reference sequence). V was clipped by 4 bases and J by 6 bases, with 23 bases between them. This CDR3 has 16 residues. CDR3: CSATWPGPSLTDTQYF. CDR3 DNA sequence: TGCAGTGCTACATGGCCAGGGCCTTCCCTCACGGATACGCAGTATTTT.

V and J are TRBV6-2 or TRBV6-3 and TRBJ2-7; no clear D. This CDR3 spans 14 amino acids. Trimming pared 2 bases from V and 3 bases from J, leaving 11 bases between. In germline, CDR1 is MNHEY, CDR2 SVGEGT. CDR3 in amino acids: CASSYGRANYEQYF. The CDR3 DNA sequence: TGTGCCAGCAGTTACGGAAGAGCTAACTACGAGCAGTACTTC.

CDR3 region: CASSQAWTDNEQFF. CDR3 sequence (DNA): TGTGCCAGCAGCCAAGCATGGACAGACAATGAGCAGTTCTTC. The chain employs TRBV3-1 and TRBJ2-1; tentatively, D is TRBD1 (6 bases). The ends were cut back, 1 base at V and 5 bases at J, with 9 bases in the middle. Germline assignment: CDR1 LGHDT and CDR2 YNNKEL (reference sequence). The CDR3 is made up of 14 amino acids.

The rearrangement uses TRBV14 and TRBJ2-3; 8 bases are shared with TRBD1. Germline trimming cut 0 bases from V and 2 bases from J; bases unmatched to any gene: 7. CDR3 length: 17 residues. Germline assignment: CDR1 SGHDN and CDR2 FVKESK. The CDR3 nucleotides read TGTGCCAGCAGCCAAGATTACCAGGGGGCGACCACAGATACGCAGTATTTT. Translated, it gives CASSQDYQGATTDTQYF. The variable domain in full, completed from reference TRBV14 and TRBJ2-3, reads EAGVTQFPSHSVIEKGQTVTLRCDPISGHDNLYWYRRVMGKEIKFLLHFVKESKQDESGMPNNRFLAERTGGTYSTLKVQPAELEDSGVYFCASSQDYQGATTDTQYFGPGTRLTVL.

This rearrangement joins TRBV27 to TRBJ1-6; TRBD1 is a possible D gene (5 bases). V was cut by 4 bases and J by 12 bases, with 10 bases left in between. Per the germline V gene, CDR1 is MNHEY and CDR2 is SMNVEV (reference sequence). This CDR3 has 12 amino acids. The CDR3 sequence: CASSWGGRPLHF. The CDR3 DNA reads as TGTGCCAGCAGTTGGGGGGGACGACCCCTCCACTTT.

The chain uses TRBV4-2 and TRBJ2-2; D call uncertain. CDR1 is LGHNA, CDR2 YNFKEQ, per germline. The CDR3 has 16 amino acids. The ends were cut back, 0 bases at V and 0 bases at J, with 8 bases in the middle. The CDR3 reads CASSQEALPNTGELFF. DNA of the CDR3: TGTGCCAGCAGCCAAGAGGCGCTACCGAACACCGGGGAGCTGTTTTTT.

A word on this clonotype: The germline gene is not matched at one end of the junction; a read error may be the cause. The J gene is TRBJ2-1, the V gene TRBV7-7, with 9 positions matching TRBD1. The germline gives CDR1 SSHAT, CDR2 FNYEAQ (reference sequence). This CDR3 comprises 15 residues. CDR3: CASSLAQGAHNEQFF. The CDR3 DNA follows: TGTGCTAGCAGCTTAGCACAGGGGGCTCACAATGAGCAGTTCTTC.

This clonotype came up a few times. The chain combines TRBV7-6 with TRBJ2-3; TRBD1 aligns across 8 bases. Germline assignment: CDR1 SGHVS and CDR2 FNYEAQ. This CDR3 comprises 14 residues. V lost 3 bases, J lost 5 bases, and 4 bases stayed unmatched. CDR3 amino acids: CASSFPTGGDTQYF. The CDR3 DNA follows: TGTGCCAGCAGCTTCCCTACAGGGGGAGATACGCAGTATTTT.

This clonotype has ten or more counts. The rearrangement uses TRBV6-6 and TRBJ1-6, with D perhaps matching TRBD1 (5 bases). The V gene lost 0 bases and the J gene lost 6 bases, with 6 bases spanning the gap. Germline CDR1 reads MNHNY; CDR2 reads SVGAGI (reference sequence). The CDR3 is 14 residues long. CDR3 nucleotides: TGTGCCAGCAGTTACTCCGGGGGTAATTCACCCCTCCACTTT. This sequence encodes CASSYSGGNSPLHF.

V and J are TRBV12-3 or TRBV12-4 and TRBJ2-2, with 15 bases fitting TRBD2. The V segment lost 6 bases and the J segment 6 bases; nucleotides outside the gene matches: 17. The CDR3 has 20 residues. The CDR3 sequence is CASRPRLGLAGGRSPGELFF. In DNA form, the CDR3 reads TGTGCCAGCAGGCCCAGGCTAGGACTAGCGGGGGGGCGTTCCCCCGGGGAGCTGTTTTTT.

This CDR3 reads CASSQGGQGYSPLHF. The CDR3, as DNA: TGCGCCAGCAGCCAAGGGGGACAGGGTTATTCACCCCTCCACTTT. J is TRBJ1-6 and V is TRBV4-3; 9 bases line up with TRBD1. V shed 1 base, J shed 8 bases, and the junction held 3 bases outside the gene matches. The CDR3 runs to 15 residues. Germline values: CDR1 LGHNA, CDR2 YSLEER.

This chain connects TRBV5-1 to TRBJ2-1, with 9 nucleotides matching TRBD2. Trimming took 2 bases from V and 4 from J; bases not matched to a gene: 4. This CDR3 has 15 residues. Germline CDR1 reads SGHRS; CDR2 reads YFSETQ. In DNA form, the CDR3 reads TGCGCCAGCAGCTTTATAGCGGGGGAATACAATGAGCAGTTCTTC. It is translated as CASSFIAGEYNEQFF.

The CDR3 DNA reads TGTGCCAGCAGACCTCCGGGACAGGGAAATTGGGATACGCAGTATTTT. Translated, it gives CASRPPGQGNWDTQYF. The rearrangement joins TRBV6-2 or TRBV6-3 to TRBJ2-3; 9 nucleotides match TRBD1. The CDR3 is 16 amino acids. CDR1 and CDR2 (germline): MNHEY, SVGEGT. V lost 6 bases, J lost 6 bases, and 13 bases stayed unmatched.

V is TRBV27 and J is TRBJ1-6, with a possible D match to TRBD1 (6 bases). Germline CDR1 and CDR2: MNHEY and SMNVEV (reference sequence). The CDR3 has 16 residues. Trimming left V 3 bases short and J 5 bases short, with 14 bases between. CDR3 in amino acids: CASSFSTQGNNSPLHF. The CDR3 region has the DNA TGTGCCAGCAGTTTTTCCACCCAGGGGAATAATTCACCCCTCCACTTT.

The rearrangement links TRBV20-1 to TRBJ2-5; 7 bases agree with TRBD1. V was pared by 5 bases and J by 4 bases, with 10 bases of the junction left unmatched. The V gene's germline CDR1 is DFQATT and CDR2 SNEGSKA (reference sequence). This CDR3 contains 14 residues. CDR3 nucleotides: TGCAGTGCTTCCCCACAGGGGATGGGAGAGACCCAGTACTTC. It specifies CSASPQGMGETQYF.

The chain recombines TRBV5-1 with TRBJ2-7, with TRBD2 matching 8 bases. This CDR3 comprises 15 residues. Germline V gene data show CDR1 as SGHRS and CDR2 as YFSETQ. With V trimmed by 3 bases and J by 5 bases, 10 bases remained unmatched. CDR3 DNA sequence: TGCGCCAGCAGCTGGCGGGGGGAACTTCTTGACGAGCAGTACTTC. Its protein product is CASSWRGELLDEQYF.

This clonotype turned up a few times. V usage is TRBV4-2 and J usage is TRBJ2-3, with TRBD2 matching 7 bases. Germline CDR1 is LGHNA and CDR2 is YNFKEQ. V lost 0 bases, J lost 1 base, and 1 base stayed unmatched. This CDR3 has 15 residues. The CDR3 loop is CASSQDAGGTDTQYF. CDR3 sequence (DNA): TGTGCCAGCAGCCAAGATGCGGGGGGCACAGATACGCAGTATTTT.

This chain links TRBV29-1 with TRBJ1-2, with 10 bases that match TRBD1. CDR1 and CDR2 from the germline V gene are SQVTM and ANQGSEA. J lost 8 bases, V lost 8 bases, and 5 bases had no gene match. This CDR3 is built from 11 residues. The CDR3 spells CSHDRGHGYTF. The CDR3, as DNA: TGCAGCCACGACAGGGGGCACGGCTACACCTTC.